Described below is a single T cell receptor (beta chain) sequence and its context. No antigen is known for it. This sample is drawn from a study of beta chain features in type 1 diabetes. Study in general: Patients looked much like healthy donors when it came to age, gender and cell yields.

The CDR3 covers 16 residues. The ends were cut back, 0 bases at V and 4 bases at J, with 13 bases in the middle. CDR1 is LNHNV and CDR2 is YYDKDF in the germline V gene (reference sequence). Isolated RNA was reverse transcribed in full, so expressed TCRB transcripts were sequenced. Naive, central memory and regulatory T cell samples produced a mean of about 3.5 million reads. Profiling relied on immunoSEQ multiplex PCR, and the TCRdb table lists in-frame clones only, not all of them. The table has 150,000 to 200,000 clones, around 63% seen once. Regarding the study as a whole: Shortening of TCRB CDR3s, moderate but significant, appeared in all four CD4+ subsets of Type 1 diabetes patients.

V gene TRBV15 combines with J gene TRBJ1-3; the D is unclear. This receptor was obtained from a man aged 30 to 45 with type 1 diabetes. What was sequenced was naive CD4+ T cells from blood. CDR3 amino acids: CATSRDPELSGNTIYF. In DNA, the CDR3 is TGTGCCACCAGCAGAGATCCCGAGTTATCAGGAAACACCATATATTTT.